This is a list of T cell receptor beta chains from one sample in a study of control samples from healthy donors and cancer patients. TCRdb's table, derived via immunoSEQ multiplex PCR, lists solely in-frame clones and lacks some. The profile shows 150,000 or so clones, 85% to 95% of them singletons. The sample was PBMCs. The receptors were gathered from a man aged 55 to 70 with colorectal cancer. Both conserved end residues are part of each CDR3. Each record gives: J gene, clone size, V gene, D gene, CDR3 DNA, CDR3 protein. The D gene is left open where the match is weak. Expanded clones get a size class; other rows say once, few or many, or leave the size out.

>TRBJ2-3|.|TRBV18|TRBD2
TGTGCCAGCTCACCACGACTAGCGGGGGGCACAGATACGCAGTATTTT
CASSPRLAGGTDTQYF
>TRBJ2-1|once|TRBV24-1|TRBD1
TGTGCCACCAGTGATGAGGGGGCCGGCGTGAGTGAGCAGTTCTTC
CATSDEGAGVSEQFF
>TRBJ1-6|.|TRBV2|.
TGTGCCAGCAGATCGAACCTGGACACGAGCCGTTCACCCCTCCACTTT
CASRSNLDTSRSPLHF
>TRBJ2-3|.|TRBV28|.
TGTGCCAGCAGTTTATTGGGGGGAGGAGGCACAGATACGCAGTATTTT
CASSLLGGGGTDTQYF
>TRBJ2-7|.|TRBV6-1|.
TGTGCCAGCAGTGAAGCAACCCAGTACTTC
CASSEATQYF
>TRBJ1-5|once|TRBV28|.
TGTGCCAGCAGTTTACCGGACAGTAATCAGCCCCAGCATTTT
CASSLPDSNQPQHF
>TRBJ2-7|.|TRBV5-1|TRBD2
TGCGCCAGCAGCCCTCGAACTAGCGGACACTACGAGCAGTACTTC
CASSPRTSGHYEQYF
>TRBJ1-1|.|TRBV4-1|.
TGCGCCAGCAGCCAAGGAAGGGCGCGCTCTCTTGACCCTGAAGCTTTCTTT
CASSQGRARSLDPEAFF
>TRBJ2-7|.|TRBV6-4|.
TGTGCCACCCCGGGGACCTCCTACGAGCAGTACTTC
CATPGTSYEQYF
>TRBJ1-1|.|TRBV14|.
TGTGCCAGCAGCCAAGGGACACACAACACTGAAGCTTTCTTT
CASSQGTHNTEAFF
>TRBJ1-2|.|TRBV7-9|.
TGTGCCAGCAGCTCCGCCGGCTATGGCTACACCTTC
CASSSAGYGYTF
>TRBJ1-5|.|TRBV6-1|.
TGTGCCAGCAGTGATGGACTAGGCAATCAGCCCCAGCATTTT
CASSDGLGNQPQHF
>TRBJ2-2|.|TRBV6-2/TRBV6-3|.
TGTGCCAGCAGTGGACGTAGAGGGGCGAACACCGGGGAGCTGTTTTTT
CASSGRRGANTGELFF
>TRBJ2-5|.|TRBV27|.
TGTGCCAGCAGTTTAGTTTCAGGTTCGGATGAGACCCAGTACTTC
CASSLVSGSDETQYF
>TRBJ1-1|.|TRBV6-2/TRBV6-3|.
TGTGCCAGCAGTTACTCGACTGTCTACACTGAAGCTTTCTTT
CASSYSTVYTEAFF
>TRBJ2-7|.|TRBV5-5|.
TGTGCCAGCAGCTTACACAGGGAAACCTACGAGCAGTACTTC
CASSLHRETYEQYF
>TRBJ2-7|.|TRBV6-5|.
TGTGCCAGCAGCGCAGGGAGCTCCTACGAGCAGTACTTC
CASSAGSSYEQYF
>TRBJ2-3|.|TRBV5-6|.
TGTGCCAGCAGCACCGGACTGCCGGATACGCAGTATTTT
CASSTGLPDTQYF
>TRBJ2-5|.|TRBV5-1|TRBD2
TGCGCCAGCAGCCCCACTAGCGGGGGGGCCCAAGAGACCCAGTACTTC
CASSPTSGGAQETQYF
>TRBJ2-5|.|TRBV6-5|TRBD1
TGTGCCTGCCGACAGGGCCTCCAAGAGACCCAGTACTTC
CACRQGLQETQYF
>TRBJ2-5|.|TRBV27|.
TGTGCCAGCAGTTTATCGAGCAGAGCACAAGAGACCCAGTACTTC
CASSLSSRAQETQYF
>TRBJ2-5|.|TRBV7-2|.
TGTGCCAGCAGCTTAGTGGCCAGGGTAAAGGAGGAGACCCAGTACTTC
CASSLVARVKEETQYF
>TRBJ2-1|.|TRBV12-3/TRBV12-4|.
TGTGCCAGCAGTTTAGGGAGCGGTGAGCAGTTCTTC
CASSLGSGEQFF
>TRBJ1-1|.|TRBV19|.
TGTGCCAGTAGTATAGTATCAGGGGCCACTGAAGCTTTCTTT
CASSIVSGATEAFF
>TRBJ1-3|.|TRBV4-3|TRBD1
TGCGCCAGCAGCCAAGAACAAGCGTTCGGGACAGGGGCAAACACCATATATTTT
CASSQEQAFGTGANTIYF
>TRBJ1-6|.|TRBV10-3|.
TGTGCCACCACCGCAGAGAGCTCCTATAATTCACCCCTCCACTTT
CATTAESSYNSPLHF
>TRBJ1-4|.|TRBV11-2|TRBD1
TGTGCCAGCAGCACTAGCTCAGGGGGGTATAATGAAAAACTGTTTTTT
CASSTSSGGYNEKLFF
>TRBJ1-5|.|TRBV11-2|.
TGTGCCAGCAGCTTAGGGGGGATGGCAGGGAGGAAAAAGATCCAGCATTTT
CASSLGGMAGRKKIQHF
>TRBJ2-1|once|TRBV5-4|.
TGTGCCAGCAGCTTGTCCCGAATGAGGGGGGCGTACAATGAGCAGTTCTTC
CASSLSRMRGAYNEQFF
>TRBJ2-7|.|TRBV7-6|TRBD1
TGTGCCAGCAGCCCCGGACAGGGCGCGACCTACGAGCAGTACTTC
CASSPGQGATYEQYF
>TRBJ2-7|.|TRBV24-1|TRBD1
TGTGCCACCAGTGACCCGACAGGGTCCGCCGAGCAGTACTTC
CATSDPTGSAEQYF